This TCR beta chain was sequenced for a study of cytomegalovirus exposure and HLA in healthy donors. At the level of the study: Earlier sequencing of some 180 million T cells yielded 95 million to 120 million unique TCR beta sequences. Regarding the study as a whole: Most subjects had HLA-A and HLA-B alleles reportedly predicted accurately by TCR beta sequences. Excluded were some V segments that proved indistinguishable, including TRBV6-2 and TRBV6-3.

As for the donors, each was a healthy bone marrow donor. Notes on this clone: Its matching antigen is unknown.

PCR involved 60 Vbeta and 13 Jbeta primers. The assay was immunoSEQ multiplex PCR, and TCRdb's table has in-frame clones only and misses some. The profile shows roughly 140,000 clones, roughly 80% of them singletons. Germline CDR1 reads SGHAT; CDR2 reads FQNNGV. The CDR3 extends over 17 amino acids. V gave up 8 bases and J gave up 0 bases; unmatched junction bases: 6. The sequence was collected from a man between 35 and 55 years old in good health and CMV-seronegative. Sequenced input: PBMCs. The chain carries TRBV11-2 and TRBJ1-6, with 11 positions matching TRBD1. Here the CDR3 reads CASPGQGESSYNSPLHF. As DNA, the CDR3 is TGTGCCAGCCCGGGACAGGGGGAGAGCTCCTATAATTCACCCCTCCACTTT.